This passage covers 8 T cell receptor beta chains from one sample sequenced in a study of cytomegalovirus exposure and HLA in healthy donors. Sequencing used immunoSEQ multiplex PCR; TCRdb keeps in-frame clones, though not all of them. This table has about 120,000 clones, 85% to 90% appearing once. Sequencing used PBMCs. The source is a woman aged 25-40 years in good health and CMV-seronegative.

The V and J genes are TRBV11-3 and TRBJ1-2; D is uncertain. The CDR3 is 15 residues long. Between the trimmed V and J ends, which lost 0 bases and 1 base, there was a span of 9 bases. The germline CDR1 and CDR2 sequences are SGHNT and YENEEA. CDR3 DNA sequence: TGTGCCAGCAGCTTAGATGGTGGACTTAACTATGGCTACACCTTC. It is translated as CASSLDGGLNYGYTF.

V gene TRBV2 combines with J gene TRBJ2-3; 7 bases align to TRBD2. Germline loops: CDR1 SNHLY, CDR2 FYNNEI. Losses at the gene ends were 4 bases for V and 5 bases for J; bases not matched to a gene: 6. This CDR3 contains 14 residues. The CDR3 sequence is CASSAQPGGDTQYF. CDR3 in DNA: TGTGCCAGCAGTGCCCAGCCGGGAGGAGATACGCAGTATTTT.

This clone was counted between two and nine times. The chain uses TRBV19 and TRBJ2-5; TRBD2 agrees at 10 bases. The V segment lost 5 bases and the J segment 4 bases; nucleotides outside the gene matches: 7. Germline CDR1 LNHDA, CDR2 SQIVND (reference sequence). CDR3 size: 15 residues. In DNA form, the CDR3 reads TGTGCCAGTAGTGGGCTAGCGGGGGTACGAGAGACCCAGTACTTC. Protein product: CASSGLAGVRETQYF.

This chain connects TRBV6-1 to TRBJ1-6, with 10 bases matching TRBD1. From germline, CDR1 is MNHNS and CDR2 SASEGT. The CDR3 has 13 amino acids. V dropped 9 bases and J dropped 10; count of bases not matched to a gene: 6. CDR3 region: CASQDRGASPLHF. For the CDR3, the DNA is TGTGCCAGTCAGGACAGGGGGGCCTCACCCCTCCACTTT.

This rearrangement joins TRBV7-8 to TRBJ1-5; D is uncertain. The CDR3 spans 16 residues. V gave up 3 bases and J gave up 0 bases, with 12 bases separating them. Germline assignment: CDR1 SGHVS and CDR2 FQNEAQ. The CDR3 is CASSFLPGISNQPQHF. CDR3 bases: TGTGCCAGCAGCTTTCTTCCAGGAATTAGCAATCAGCCCCAGCATTTT.

The chain recombines TRBV30 with TRBJ2-5; D possibly corresponds to TRBD1 (5 bases). Per germline, CDR1 GTSNPN and CDR2 SVGIG (reference sequence). This CDR3 is built from 14 residues. V shed 2 bases and J shed 2 bases, with 12 bases lying between them. In DNA, the CDR3 is TGTGCCTGGAGTCACCCTCCAGGGCAAGAGACCCAGTACTTC. This codes for CAWSHPPGQETQYF.

This chain joins TRBV2 and TRBJ2-5; D unclear. The CDR3 has 11 amino acids. The ends were cut back, 8 bases at V and 7 bases at J, with 11 bases in the middle. In germline, CDR1 is SNHLY, CDR2 FYNNEI. CDR3 DNA: TGTGCCAGCCTGGTCAGGATGACCCAGTACTTC. It specifies CASLVRMTQYF.

The CDR3 nucleotides are TGTGCCAGCAGCCCCCGGATCGGACGACAGGGGATGACGGGGATTGAAAAACTGTTTTTT. Protein: CASSPRIGRQGMTGIEKLFF. V is TRBV27 and J is TRBJ1-4; 8 bases line up with TRBD1. V lost 6 bases, J lost 7 bases, and 25 bases stayed unmatched. The CDR3 consists of 20 residues. Germline V lookup: CDR1 MNHEY, CDR2 SMNVEV (reference sequence).